The TCR beta chain under discussion was sequenced for a study of blood T cell repertoires in COVID-19. Study-level information: The samples span acute and convalescent COVID-19 from the United States, Italy and Spain. T cells, B-cell-depleted T cells, or PBMCs provided the cDNA or gDNA that served as material.

Per the authors' pipeline: Amplification of reference gene primers was used by the study to estimate nucleated cell counts. This table comes from immunoSEQ multiplex PCR, and its TCRdb copy is limited to in-frame clones, with some not included. Clone size and V and J calls were adopted from that table, with D and trimming inferred from the DNA. The sample contains more than 50,000 clones, over 75% of which appear only once. Germline assignment: CDR1 DFQATT and CDR2 SNEGSKA (reference sequence). CDR3 length: 13 amino acids. Trimming removed 3 bases at V and 3 bases at J, with 12 bases between. The sequence came from a woman aged 35 to 49 with active COVID-19. The chain joins TRBV20-1 to TRBJ2-7, with D possibly called TRBD1 or TRBD2 (6 bases each). What was sequenced was peripheral blood. The CDR3 loop reads CSASGGGYYEQYF. In nucleotides, the CDR3 is TGCAGTGCTAGTGGAGGGGGATACTACGAGCAGTACTTC.